This TCR beta chain was found in a study of T-cell memory formation after mild COVID-19. Germline CDR1 is GTSNPN and CDR2 is SVGIG (reference sequence). The CDR3 length is 15 residues. V dropped 6 bases and J dropped 2 bases, with 18 bases sitting between them. MiXCR, applied by TCRdb to the 5' RACE reads, yields one record per CDR3 protein. The data show approximately 570,000 distinct CDR3 sequences, around 17% seen once. This clonotype was sampled from an adult woman who had mild COVID-19 (a few samples of this study predate the infection). Cell type and time point are not known. The chain combines TRBV30 with TRBJ2-3, with D possibly being TRBD2 (6 bases). Sequencing was performed on PBMCs or a T cell subset sorted from them (not recorded which). The CDR3 bases are TGTGCCTGCCCCCAGTCCGGGGGATCCACAGATACGCAGTATTTT. Its protein is CACPQSGGSTDTQYF.